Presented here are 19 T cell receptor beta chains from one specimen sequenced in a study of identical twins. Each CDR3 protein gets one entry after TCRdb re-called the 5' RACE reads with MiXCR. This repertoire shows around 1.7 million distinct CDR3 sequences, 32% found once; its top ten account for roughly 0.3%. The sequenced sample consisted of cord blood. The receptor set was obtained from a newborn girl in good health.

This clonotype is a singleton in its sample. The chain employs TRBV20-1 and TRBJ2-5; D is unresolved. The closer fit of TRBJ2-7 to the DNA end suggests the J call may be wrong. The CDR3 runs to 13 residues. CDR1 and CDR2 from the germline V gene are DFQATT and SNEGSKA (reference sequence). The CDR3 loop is CSANRPFDYEQYF. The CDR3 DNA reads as TGCAGTGCTAATCGCCCATTTGATTACGAGCAGTACTTC.

The CDR3 DNA follows: TGCAGTGCTAGAGATGAGGTGACCTTTGGCTACACCTTC. Translation gives CSARDEVTFGYTF. V is TRBV20-1 and J is TRBJ1-2; D is unresolved. The CDR3 length is 13 residues. Looked up from germline, CDR1 is DFQATT and CDR2 is SNEGSKA (reference sequence). V dropped 0 bases and J dropped 7 bases, with 12 bases sitting between them.

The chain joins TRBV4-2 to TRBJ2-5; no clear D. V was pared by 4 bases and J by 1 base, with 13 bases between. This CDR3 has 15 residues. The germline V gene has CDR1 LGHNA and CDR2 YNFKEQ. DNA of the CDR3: TGTGCCAGCAGCCGCATTATAGGGCCCCAAGAGACCCAGTACTTC. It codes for CASSRIIGPQETQYF.

The CDR3 sequence: CAISPPSGTEQYF. The DNA of the CDR3 is TGTGCCATCAGCCCCCCCTCAGGGACCGAGCAGTACTTC. The chain is built from TRBV10-3 and TRBJ2-7; D possibly uses TRBD1 or TRBD2 (5 bases each). CDR1 is ENHRY and CDR2 is SYGVKD in the germline V gene. The CDR3 sequence is 13 residues long. V lost 6 bases and J lost 6, with 15 bases in between.

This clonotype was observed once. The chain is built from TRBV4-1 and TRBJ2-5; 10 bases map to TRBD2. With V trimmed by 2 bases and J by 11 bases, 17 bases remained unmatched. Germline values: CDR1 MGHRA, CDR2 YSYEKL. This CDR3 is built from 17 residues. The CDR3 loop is CASSQSPASGSYNEQYF. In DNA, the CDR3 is TGCGCCAGCAGCCAATCCCCGGCTAGCGGGAGCTACAATGAGCAGTACTTC.

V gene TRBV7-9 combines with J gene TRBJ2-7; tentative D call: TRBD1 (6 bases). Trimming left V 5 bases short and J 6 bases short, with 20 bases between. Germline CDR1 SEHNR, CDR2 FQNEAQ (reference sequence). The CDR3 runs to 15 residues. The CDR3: CASSLSAYRTVEQYF. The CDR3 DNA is TGTGCCAGCAGCCTTAGTGCGTACCGGACAGTCGAGCAGTACTTC.

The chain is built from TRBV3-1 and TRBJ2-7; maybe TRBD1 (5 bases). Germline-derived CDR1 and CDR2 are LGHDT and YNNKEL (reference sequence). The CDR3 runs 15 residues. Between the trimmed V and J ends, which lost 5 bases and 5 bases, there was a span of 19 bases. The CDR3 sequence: CASSSRWAGHNEQYF. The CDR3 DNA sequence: TGTGCCAGCAGCTCAAGGTGGGCAGGGCACAACGAGCAGTACTTC.

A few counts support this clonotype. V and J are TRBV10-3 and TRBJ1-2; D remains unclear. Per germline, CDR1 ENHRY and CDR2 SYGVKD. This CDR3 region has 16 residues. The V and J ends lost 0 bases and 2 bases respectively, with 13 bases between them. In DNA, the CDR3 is TGTGCCATCAGTGAGTCGGGCCCGGGTACCAACTATGGCTACACCTTC. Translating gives CAISESGPGTNYGYTF.

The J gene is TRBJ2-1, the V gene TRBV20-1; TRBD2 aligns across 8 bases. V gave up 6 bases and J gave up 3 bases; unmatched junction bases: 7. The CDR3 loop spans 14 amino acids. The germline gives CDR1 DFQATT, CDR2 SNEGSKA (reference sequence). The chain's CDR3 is CSAHSGARYNEQFF. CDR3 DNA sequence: TGCAGTGCCCATAGCGGGGCCCGCTACAATGAGCAGTTCTTC.

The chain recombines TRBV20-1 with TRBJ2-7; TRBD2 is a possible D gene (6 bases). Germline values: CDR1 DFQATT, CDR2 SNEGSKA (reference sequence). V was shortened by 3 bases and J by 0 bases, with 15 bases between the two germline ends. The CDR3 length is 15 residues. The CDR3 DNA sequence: TGCAGTGCTAGTTCTCGGGGCGGGGTCTCCTACGAGCAGTACTTC. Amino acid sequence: CSASSRGGVSYEQYF.

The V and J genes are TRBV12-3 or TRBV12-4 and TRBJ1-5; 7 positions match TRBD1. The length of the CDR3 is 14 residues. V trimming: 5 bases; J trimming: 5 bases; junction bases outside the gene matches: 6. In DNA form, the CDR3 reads TGTGCCAGCAGTCTGCAGGGGGGGGATCAGCCCCAGCATTTT. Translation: CASSLQGGDQPQHF.

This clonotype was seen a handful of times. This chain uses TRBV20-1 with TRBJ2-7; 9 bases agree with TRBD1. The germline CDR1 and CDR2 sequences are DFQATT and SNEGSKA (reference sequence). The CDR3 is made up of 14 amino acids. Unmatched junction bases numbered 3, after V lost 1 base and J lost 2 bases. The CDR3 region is CSARGRQGAYEQYF. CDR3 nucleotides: TGCAGTGCTAGAGGAAGACAGGGGGCCTACGAGCAGTACTTC.

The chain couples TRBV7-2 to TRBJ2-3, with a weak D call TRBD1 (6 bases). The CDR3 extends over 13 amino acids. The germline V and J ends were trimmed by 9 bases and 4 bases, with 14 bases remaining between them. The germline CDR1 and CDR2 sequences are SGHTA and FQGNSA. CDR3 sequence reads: CASLYRASDTQYF. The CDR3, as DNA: TGTGCCAGTCTTTACAGGGCTTCAGATACGCAGTATTTT.

The CDR3 spells CASSLDITGELFF. CDR3 bases: TGTGCCAGCAGCTTAGATATCACCGGGGAGCTGTTTTTT. The chain carries TRBV7-8 and TRBJ2-2; D is undetermined. This CDR3 has 13 amino acids. The V gene lost 1 base and the J gene lost 4 bases, with 4 bases spanning the gap. Germline CDR1 reads SGHVS; CDR2 reads FQNEAQ.

The CDR3 loop is CASSFYRGLEEKLFF. The CDR3 DNA follows: TGTGCCAGCAGTTTCTACAGGGGGCTAGAGGAAAAACTGTTTTTT. V is TRBV28 and J is TRBJ1-4; TRBD1 matches at 9 bases. The CDR3 length is 15 residues. V was pared by 3 bases and J by 8 bases, with 7 bases of the junction left unmatched. Germline V CDR1 and CDR2: MDHEN, SYDVKM.

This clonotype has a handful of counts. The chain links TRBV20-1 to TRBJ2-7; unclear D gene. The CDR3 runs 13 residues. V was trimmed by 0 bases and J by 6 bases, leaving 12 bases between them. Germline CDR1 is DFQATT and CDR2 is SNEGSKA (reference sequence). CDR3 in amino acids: CSARDPGRGEQYF. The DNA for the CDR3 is TGCAGTGCTAGAGATCCCGGTCGCGGCGAGCAGTACTTC.

CDR3 nucleotides: TGTGTCGGGGAGGGGGTGCAGAACACTGAAGCTTTCTTT. Its protein is CVGEGVQNTEAFF. This chain joins TRBV7-9 and TRBJ1-1, with TRBD1 as a possible D gene (6 bases). CDR3 length: 13 amino acids. Per germline, CDR1 SEHNR and CDR2 FQNEAQ (reference sequence).

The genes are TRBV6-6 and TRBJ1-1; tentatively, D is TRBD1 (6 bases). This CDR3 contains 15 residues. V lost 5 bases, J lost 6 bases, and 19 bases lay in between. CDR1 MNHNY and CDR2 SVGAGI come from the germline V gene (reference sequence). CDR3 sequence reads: CASSPSTGSGAEAFF. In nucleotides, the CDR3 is TGTGCCAGCAGTCCCTCTACAGGGAGCGGCGCTGAAGCTTTCTTT.

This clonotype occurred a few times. CDR3 region: CASSPTGPQETQYF. In DNA, the CDR3 is TGTGCCAGCAGTCCGACAGGGCCCCAAGAGACCCAGTACTTC. V and J are TRBV27 and TRBJ2-5; 7 nucleotides align to TRBD1. J gave up 1 base and V 5 bases, and 4 bases lay outside the gene matches. CDR3 length: 14 residues. Per germline, CDR1 MNHEY and CDR2 SMNVEV (reference sequence).